The TCR beta chain described here comes from a study of PD-1 blockade in classical Hodgkin lymphoma. V lost 3 bases and J lost 0, with 16 bases in between. CDR1 is SGHVS and CDR2 is FQNEAQ in the germline V gene. The CDR3 is made up of 17 amino acids. The assay was immunoSEQ multiplex PCR, and TCRdb's table has in-frame clones only and misses some. The table records 27,000 or so clones, over 60% of them present only once. A note on this clone: Its antigen is undetermined.

Stated time point: cycle 4 day 1 (C4D1), after 5 to 7 weeks of nivolumab. All patients relapsed after autologous stem cell transplantation, and brentuximab vedotin exposure varied. Each best response was a complete response, a partial response or progressive disease. Findings of the study overall: Newly diagnosed patients were said to have less baseline TCR diversity than healthy donors did. Prior to therapy, complete responders displayed diversity much like that of newly diagnosed patients. A significant rise in TCR diversity was seen by C4D1 for CD4+ cells but not for CD8+ cells.

Here the sequenced sample was peripheral blood mononuclear cells (PBMCs), taken before the fourth cycle of nivolumab. The TCR sequence derives from a human donor with classical Hodgkin lymphoma. The rearrangement joins TRBV7-8 to TRBJ2-3; weak D call: TRBD1 (6 bases). The CDR3 reads CASSFREGQTSTDTQYF. The CDR3 nucleotides are TGTGCCAGCAGCTTCCGTGAGGGACAAACTAGCACAGATACGCAGTATTTT.